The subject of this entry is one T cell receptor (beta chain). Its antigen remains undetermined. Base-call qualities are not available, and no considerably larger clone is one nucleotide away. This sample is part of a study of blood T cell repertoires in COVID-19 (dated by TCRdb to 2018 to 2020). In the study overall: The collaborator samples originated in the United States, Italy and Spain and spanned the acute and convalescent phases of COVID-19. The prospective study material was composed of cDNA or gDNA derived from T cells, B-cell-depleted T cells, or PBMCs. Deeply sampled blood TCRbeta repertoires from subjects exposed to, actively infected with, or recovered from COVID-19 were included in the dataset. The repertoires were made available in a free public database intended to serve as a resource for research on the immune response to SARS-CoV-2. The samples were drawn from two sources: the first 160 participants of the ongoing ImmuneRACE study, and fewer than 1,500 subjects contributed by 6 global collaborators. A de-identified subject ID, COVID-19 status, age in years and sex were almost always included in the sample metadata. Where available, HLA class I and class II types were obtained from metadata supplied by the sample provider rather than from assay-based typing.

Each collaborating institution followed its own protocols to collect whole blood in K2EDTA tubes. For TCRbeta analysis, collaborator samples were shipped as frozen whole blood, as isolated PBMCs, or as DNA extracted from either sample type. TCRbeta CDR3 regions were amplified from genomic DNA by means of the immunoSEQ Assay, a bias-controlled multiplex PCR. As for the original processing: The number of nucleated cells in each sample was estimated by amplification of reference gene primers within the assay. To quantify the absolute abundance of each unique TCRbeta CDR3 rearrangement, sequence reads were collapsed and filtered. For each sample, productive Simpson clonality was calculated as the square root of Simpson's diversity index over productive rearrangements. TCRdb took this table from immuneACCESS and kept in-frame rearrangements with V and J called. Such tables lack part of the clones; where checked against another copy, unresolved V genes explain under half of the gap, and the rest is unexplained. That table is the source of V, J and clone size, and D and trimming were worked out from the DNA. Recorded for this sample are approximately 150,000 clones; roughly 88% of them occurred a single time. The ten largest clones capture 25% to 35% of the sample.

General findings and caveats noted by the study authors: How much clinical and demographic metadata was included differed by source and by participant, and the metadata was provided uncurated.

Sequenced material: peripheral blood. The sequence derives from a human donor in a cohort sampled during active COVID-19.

The CDR3 protein is CASSQSGTGASREQYF. The DNA reads as follows: TGTGCCAGCAGCCAGTCCGGGACAGGGGCCTCTCGCGAGCAGTACTTC. In this chain, TRBV3-1 (or the pseudogene TRBV3-2) is recombined with TRBJ2-7; TRBD1 matches 10 bases in the middle. From the cysteine through the phenylalanine, the CDR3 covers 16 amino acids. Only CDR3 DNA is held: 48 bases, read in frame from base 1. Looking up the germline V gene (reference sequence) yields CDR1 LGHDT and CDR2 YNNKEL. For this chain, trimming is 3 bases at the V end and 6 bases at the J end, and the number of junction bases without a gene match is 11.